This T cell receptor beta chain was sequenced in a study of shared clonotypes between healthy human individuals. The CDR3 has 14 residues. The V gene end was trimmed by 8 bases and the J gene end by 2 bases; junction bases not matched to a gene: 4. The V gene's germline CDR1 is SNHLY and CDR2 FYNNEI. The authors split each subset's genomic DNA evenly across several immunoSEQ plates. Some clones are missing from TCRdb's copy, which holds only in-frame ones; the method was immunoSEQ multiplex PCR. The sample holds some 2,000,000 clones; 85% to 95% are singletons and the top ten take roughly 0.13%. This receptor was obtained from a man in his late teens or twenties in good health. Source material: naive CD4+ T cells sorted from blood. Subset indicated: CD45RA+ positively selected. The chain carries TRBV2 and TRBJ2-5; TRBD2 agrees at 11 bases. CDR3 region: CASRGLAGQETQYF. The CDR3 bases are TGTGCCAGCCGCGGACTAGCGGGTCAAGAGACCCAGTACTTC.